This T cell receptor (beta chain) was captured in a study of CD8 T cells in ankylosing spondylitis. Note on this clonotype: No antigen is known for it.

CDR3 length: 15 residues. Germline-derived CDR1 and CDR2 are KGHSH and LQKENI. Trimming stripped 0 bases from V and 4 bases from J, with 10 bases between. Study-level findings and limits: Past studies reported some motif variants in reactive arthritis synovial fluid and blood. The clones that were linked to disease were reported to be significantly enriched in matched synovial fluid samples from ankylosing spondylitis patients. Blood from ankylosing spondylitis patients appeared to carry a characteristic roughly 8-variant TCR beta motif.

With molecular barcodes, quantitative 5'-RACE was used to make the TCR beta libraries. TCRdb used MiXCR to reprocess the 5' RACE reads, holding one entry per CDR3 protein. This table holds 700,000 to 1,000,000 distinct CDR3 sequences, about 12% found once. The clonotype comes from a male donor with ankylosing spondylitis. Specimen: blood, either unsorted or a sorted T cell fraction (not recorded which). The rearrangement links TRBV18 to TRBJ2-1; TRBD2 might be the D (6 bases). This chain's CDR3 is CASSPPRGNYNEQFF. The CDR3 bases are TGTGCCAGCTCACCACCACGGGGGAATTACAATGAGCAGTTCTTC.